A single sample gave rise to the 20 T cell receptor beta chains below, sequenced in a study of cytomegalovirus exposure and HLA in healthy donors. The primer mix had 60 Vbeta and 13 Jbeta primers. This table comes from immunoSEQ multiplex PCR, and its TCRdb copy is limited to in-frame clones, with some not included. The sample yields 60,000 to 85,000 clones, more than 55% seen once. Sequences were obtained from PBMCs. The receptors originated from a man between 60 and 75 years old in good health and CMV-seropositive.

The CDR3 spells CASSPFQSGWDQPQHF. The CDR3 nucleotides are TGTGCCAGCAGCCCTTTCCAGTCAGGCTGGGATCAGCCCCAGCATTTT. V usage is TRBV7-8 and J usage is TRBJ1-5; no clear D gene. The CDR3 length is 16 residues. V was shortened by 5 bases and J by 5 bases, with 19 bases between the two germline ends. The germline V gene encodes CDR1 SGHVS and CDR2 FQNEAQ.

The CDR3 DNA follows: TGTGCCAGTAGTCCCCGGTGGGGCAGATCATCCTACAATGAGCAGTTCTTC. Translating it yields CASSPRWGRSSYNEQFF. The chain uses TRBV19 and TRBJ2-1, with a possible D match to TRBD1 (5 bases). CDR1 and CDR2 (germline): LNHDA, SQIVND (reference sequence). The CDR3 covers 17 residues. Trimming removed 5 bases from V and 1 base from J, with 18 bases in between.

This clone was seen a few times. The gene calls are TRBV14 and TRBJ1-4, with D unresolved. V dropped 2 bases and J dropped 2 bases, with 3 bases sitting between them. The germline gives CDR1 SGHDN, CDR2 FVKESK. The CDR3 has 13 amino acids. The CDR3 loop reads CASSQRTNEKLFF. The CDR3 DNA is TGTGCCAGCAGCCAACGGACTAATGAAAAACTGTTTTTT.

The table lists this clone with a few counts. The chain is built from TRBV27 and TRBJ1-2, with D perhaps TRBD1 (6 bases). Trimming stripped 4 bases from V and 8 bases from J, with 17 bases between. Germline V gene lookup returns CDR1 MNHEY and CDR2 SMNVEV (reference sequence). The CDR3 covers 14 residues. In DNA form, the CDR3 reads TGTGCCAGCAGTTACAGGGATACGATGGGCGGCTACACCTTC. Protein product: CASSYRDTMGGYTF.

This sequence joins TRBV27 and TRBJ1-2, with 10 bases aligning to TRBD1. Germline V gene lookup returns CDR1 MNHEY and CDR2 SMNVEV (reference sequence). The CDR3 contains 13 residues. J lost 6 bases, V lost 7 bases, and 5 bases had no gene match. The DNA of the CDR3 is TGTGCCAGCATGCTAGGGACAGGGGATGGCTACACCTTC. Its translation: CASMLGTGDGYTF.

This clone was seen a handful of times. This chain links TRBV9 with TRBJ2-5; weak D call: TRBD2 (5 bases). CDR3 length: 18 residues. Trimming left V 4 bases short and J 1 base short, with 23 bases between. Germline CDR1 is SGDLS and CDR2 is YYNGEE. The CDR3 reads CASSPSPEVRTFQETQYF. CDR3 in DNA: TGTGCCAGCAGCCCATCCCCCGAAGTAAGGACTTTCCAAGAGACCCAGTACTTC. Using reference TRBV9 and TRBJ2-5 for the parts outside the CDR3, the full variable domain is DSGVTQTPKHLITATGQRVTLRCSPRSGDLSVYWYQQSLDQGLQFLIQYYNGEERAKGNILERFSAQQFPDLHSELNLSSLELGDSALYFCASSPSPEVRTFQETQYFGPGTRLLVL.

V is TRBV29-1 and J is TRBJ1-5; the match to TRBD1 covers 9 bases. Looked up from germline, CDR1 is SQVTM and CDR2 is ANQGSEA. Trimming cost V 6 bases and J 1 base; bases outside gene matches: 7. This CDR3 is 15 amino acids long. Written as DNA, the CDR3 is TGCAGCGTCGCTACCGGGACAGGGAGCAATCAGCCCCAGCATTTT. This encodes CSVATGTGSNQPQHF.

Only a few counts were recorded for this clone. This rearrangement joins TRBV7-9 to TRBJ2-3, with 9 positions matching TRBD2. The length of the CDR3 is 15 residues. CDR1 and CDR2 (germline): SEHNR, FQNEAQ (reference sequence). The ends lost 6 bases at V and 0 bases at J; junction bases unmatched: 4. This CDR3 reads CASSGSGGSTDTQYF. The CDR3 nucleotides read TGTGCCAGCAGTGGAAGCGGGGGGAGCACAGATACGCAGTATTTT. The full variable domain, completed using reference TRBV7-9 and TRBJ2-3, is DTGVSQNPRHKITKRGQNVTFRCDPISEHNRLYWYRQTLGQGPEFLTYFQNEAQLEKSRLLSDRFSAERPKGSFSTLEIQRTEQGDSAMYLCASSGSGGSTDTQYFGPGTRLTVL.

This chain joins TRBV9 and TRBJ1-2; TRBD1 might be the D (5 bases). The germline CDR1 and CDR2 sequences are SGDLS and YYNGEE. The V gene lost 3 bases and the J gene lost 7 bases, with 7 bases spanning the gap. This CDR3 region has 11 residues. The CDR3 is CASSADSGYTF. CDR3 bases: TGTGCCAGCAGCGCCGACAGTGGCTACACCTTC.

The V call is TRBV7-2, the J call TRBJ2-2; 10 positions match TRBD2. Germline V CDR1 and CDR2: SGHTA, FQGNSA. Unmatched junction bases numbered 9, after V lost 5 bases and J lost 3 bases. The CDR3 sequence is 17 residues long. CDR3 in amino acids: CASSTQASGRDTGELFF. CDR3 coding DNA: TGTGCCAGCAGCACGCAAGCTAGCGGGAGAGACACCGGGGAGCTGTTTTTT. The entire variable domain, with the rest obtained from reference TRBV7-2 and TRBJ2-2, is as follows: GAGVSQSPSNKVTEKGKDVELRCDPISGHTALYWYRQSLGQGLEFLIYFQGNSAPDKSGLPSDRFSAERTGGSVSTLTIQRTQQEDSAVYLCASSTQASGRDTGELFFGEGSRLTVL.

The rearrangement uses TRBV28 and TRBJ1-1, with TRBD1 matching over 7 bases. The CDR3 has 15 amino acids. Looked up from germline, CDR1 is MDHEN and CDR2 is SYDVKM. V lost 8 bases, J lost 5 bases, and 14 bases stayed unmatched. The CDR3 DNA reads TGTGCCAGCTGGACCGAGGGGGCGCAAAGGACTGAAGCTTTCTTT. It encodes CASWTEGAQRTEAFF. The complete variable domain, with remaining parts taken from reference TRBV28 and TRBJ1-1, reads DVKVTQSSRYLVKRTGEKVFLECVQDMDHENMFWYRQDPGLGLRLIYFSYDVKMKEKGDIPEGYSVSREKKERFSLILESASTNQTSMYLCASWTEGAQRTEAFFGQGTRLTVV.

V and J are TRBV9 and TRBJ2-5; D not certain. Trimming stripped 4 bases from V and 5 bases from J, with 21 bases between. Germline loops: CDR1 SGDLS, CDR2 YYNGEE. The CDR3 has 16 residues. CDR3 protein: CASSQQGILTRETQYF. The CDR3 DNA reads TGTGCCAGCAGCCAACAAGGTATCCTGACGAGGGAGACCCAGTACTTC.

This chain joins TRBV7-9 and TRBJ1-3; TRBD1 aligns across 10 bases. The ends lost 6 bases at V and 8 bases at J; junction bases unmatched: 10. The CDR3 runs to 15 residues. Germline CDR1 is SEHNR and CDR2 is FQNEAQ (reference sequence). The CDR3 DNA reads TGTGCCAGCAGTCAAACCGGGACAGGGGAGGACACCATATATTTT. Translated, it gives CASSQTGTGEDTIYF. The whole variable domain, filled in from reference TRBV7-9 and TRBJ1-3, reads DTGVSQNPRHKITKRGQNVTFRCDPISEHNRLYWYRQTLGQGPEFLTYFQNEAQLEKSRLLSDRFSAERPKGSFSTLEIQRTEQGDSAMYLCASSQTGTGEDTIYFGEGSWLTVV.

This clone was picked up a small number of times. The CDR3 DNA reads TGTGCCAGCAGTTACTCGAGTATCTATGGCTACACCTTC. This translates into CASSYSSIYGYTF. The gene calls are TRBV6-5 and TRBJ1-2; D remains unclear. CDR1 is MNHEY and CDR2 is SVGAGI in the germline V gene. CDR3 length equals 13 residues. V lost 0 bases to trimming and J lost 4 bases, with 6 bases between them.

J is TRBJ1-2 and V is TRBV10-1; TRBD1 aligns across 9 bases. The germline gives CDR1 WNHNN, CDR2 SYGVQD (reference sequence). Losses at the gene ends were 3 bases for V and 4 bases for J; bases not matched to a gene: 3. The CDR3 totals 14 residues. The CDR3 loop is CASSDGTGPYGYTF. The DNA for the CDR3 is TGCGCCAGCAGTGACGGGACAGGGCCCTATGGCTACACCTTC.

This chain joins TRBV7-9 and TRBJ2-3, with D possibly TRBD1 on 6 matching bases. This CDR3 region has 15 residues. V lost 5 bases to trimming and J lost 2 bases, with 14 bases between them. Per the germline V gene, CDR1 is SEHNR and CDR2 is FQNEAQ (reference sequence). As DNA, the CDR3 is TGTGCCAGCAGCCTCCGGACAGCTTACACAGATACGCAGTATTTT. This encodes CASSLRTAYTDTQYF.

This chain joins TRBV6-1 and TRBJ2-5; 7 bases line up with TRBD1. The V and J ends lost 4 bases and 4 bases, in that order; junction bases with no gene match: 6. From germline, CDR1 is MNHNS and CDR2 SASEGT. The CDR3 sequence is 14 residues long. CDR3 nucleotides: TGTGCCAGCAGTGGGGACAGAACAGGAGAGACCCAGTACTTC. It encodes CASSGDRTGETQYF.

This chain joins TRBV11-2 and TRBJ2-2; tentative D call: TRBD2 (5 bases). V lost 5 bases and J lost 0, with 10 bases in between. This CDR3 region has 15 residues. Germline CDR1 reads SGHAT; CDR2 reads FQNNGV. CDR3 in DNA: TGTGCCAGCAGCCTTTGGACTGCGAACACCGGGGAGCTGTTTTTT. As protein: CASSLWTANTGELFF.

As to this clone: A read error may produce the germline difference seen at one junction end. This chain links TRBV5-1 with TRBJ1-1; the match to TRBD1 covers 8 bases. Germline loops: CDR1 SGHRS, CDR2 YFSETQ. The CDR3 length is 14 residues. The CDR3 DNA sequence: TGCGCCAGCAGCGCCGGGACAGGAAACATTGAAGCTTTCTTT. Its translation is CASSAGTGNIEAFF.

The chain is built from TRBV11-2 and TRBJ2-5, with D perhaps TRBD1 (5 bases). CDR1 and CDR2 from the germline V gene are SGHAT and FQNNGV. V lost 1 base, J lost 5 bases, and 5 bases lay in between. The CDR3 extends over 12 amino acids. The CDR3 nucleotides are TGTGCCAGCAGCTTAGCAGGGGAGACCCAGTACTTC. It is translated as CASSLAGETQYF.